This TCR beta chain derives from a study of tumor and adjacent non-tumor tissue in lung cancer. The CDR3 consists of 15 residues. A modified ARM-PCR protocol with three rounds of nested PCR amplified TCRbeta. From the multiplex PCR reads, TCRdb called clonotypes with MiXCR, one entry per CDR3 protein. The table includes 100,000 to 120,000 distinct CDR3 sequences, about 87% detected once. General observations from the study: Significantly higher TCR diversity was found in tumor than normal lung.

In regard to this clonotype: Its antigen is not identified. The junction and the germline gene differ at one end; a read error may be behind it.

RNA was extracted from bulk tissue without any cell sorting. The sequencing sample was made of lung tumor tissue. J is TRBJ2-5 and V is TRBV12-3 or TRBV12-4, with D possibly being TRBD1 or TRBD2 (5 bases each). The TCR sequence derives from a man aged 65-85 years with non-small cell lung cancer. The CDR3 here is CANSLTPGPEETQYF. For the CDR3, the DNA is TGTGCCAACAGTCTCACTCCGGGACCCGAAGAGACCCAGTACTTC.